The T cell receptor (beta chain) under discussion was sequenced for a study of T cells after yellow fever vaccination. A universal primer site and UMIs were added as TCR cDNA was made by 5'RACE template switching. TCRdb redid the calling of the 5' RACE reads with MiXCR, one entry per CDR3 protein. The data show under 700,000 distinct CDR3 sequences, with about a sixth seen just once and roughly a sixth held by the top ten. Trimming stripped 0 bases from V and 0 bases from J, with 9 bases between. The CDR3 is made up of 16 amino acids. Germline-derived CDR1 and CDR2 are SGHTA and FQGNSA. The rearrangement links TRBV7-2 to TRBJ2-1; no firm D call. The source is a man aged 18 to 29 who received the YFV17D yellow fever vaccine. Here the sequenced sample was PBMCs, taken around 5 days after the first yellow fever vaccination. The CDR3: CASSLAATSSYNEQFF. The CDR3 DNA sequence: TGTGCCAGCAGCTTAGCCGCCACAAGCTCCTACAATGAGCAGTTCTTC. Using reference TRBV7-2 and TRBJ2-1 for the parts outside the CDR3, the full variable domain is GAGVSQSPSNKVTEKGKDVELRCDPISGHTALYWYRQSLGQGLEFLIYFQGNSAPDKSGLPSDRFSAERTGGSVSTLTIQRTQQEDSAVYLCASSLAATSSYNEQFFGPGTRLTVL.